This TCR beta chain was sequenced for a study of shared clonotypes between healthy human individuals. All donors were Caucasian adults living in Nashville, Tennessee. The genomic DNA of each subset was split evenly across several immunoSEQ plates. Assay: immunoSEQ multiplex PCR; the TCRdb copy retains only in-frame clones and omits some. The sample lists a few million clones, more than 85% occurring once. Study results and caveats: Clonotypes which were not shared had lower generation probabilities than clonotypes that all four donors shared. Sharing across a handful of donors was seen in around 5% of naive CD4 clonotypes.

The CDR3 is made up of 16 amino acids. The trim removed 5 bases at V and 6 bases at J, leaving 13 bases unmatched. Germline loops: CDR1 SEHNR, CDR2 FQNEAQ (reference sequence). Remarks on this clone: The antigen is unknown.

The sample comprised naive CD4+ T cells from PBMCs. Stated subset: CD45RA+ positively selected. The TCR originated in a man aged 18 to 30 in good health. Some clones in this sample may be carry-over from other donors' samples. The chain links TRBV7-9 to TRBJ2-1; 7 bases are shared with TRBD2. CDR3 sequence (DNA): TGTGCCAGCAGCACAAGCGGGCTAGCGGTCATCAATGAGCAGTTCTTC. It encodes CASSTSGLAVINEQFF. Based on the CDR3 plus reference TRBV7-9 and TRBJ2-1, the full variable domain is DTGVSQNPRHKITKRGQNVTFRCDPISEHNRLYWYRQTLGQGPEFLTYFQNEAQLEKSRLLSDRFSAERPKGSFSTLEIQRTEQGDSAMYLCASSTSGLAVINEQFFGPGTRLTVL.